A selection of T cell receptor beta chains follows, all from one sample in a study of tumor-infiltrating lymphocytes in localized non-small cell lung cancer. Assay used: immunoSEQ multiplex PCR; TCRdb lists only in-frame clones, some missing. The sample holds around 21,000 clones, approximately 80% seen once. Sequenced input: lung tumor tissue. Source of these receptors: a human donor with non-small cell lung cancer. Both conserved end residues are part of each CDR3. D genes are given only for firm matches. Rows may omit the clone size; those that give it use once, few, many or a size class.

J gene	CDR3 length	V gene	D gene	clone size	CDR3 protein	CDR3 DNA
TRBJ1-2	15	TRBV11-2	-	-	CASSLDGRTGRGYTF	TGTGCCAGCAGCTTAGATGGAAGGACGGGCAGAGGCTACACCTTC
TRBJ2-5	15	TRBV5-1	TRBD2	-	CASSLDGRAQETQYF	TGCGCCAGCAGCTTGGACGGGAGGGCCCAAGAGACCCAGTACTTC
TRBJ2-1	15	TRBV28	-	-	CASSPPGTKSNEQFF	TGTGCCAGCAGTCCCCCCGGCACCAAGAGCAATGAGCAGTTCTTC
TRBJ1-1	14	TRBV28	-	few	CASRWQGVSTEAFF	TGTGCCAGCAGGTGGCAGGGAGTGAGCACTGAAGCTTTCTTT
TRBJ2-1	13	TRBV4-2	TRBD2	-	CASSQGLADEQFF	TGTGCCAGCAGCCAAGGACTAGCCGATGAGCAGTTCTTC
TRBJ1-5	13	TRBV19	TRBD1	few	CASSRDRVGTQHF	TGTGCCAGTAGTAGGGACAGGGTAGGGACCCAGCATTTT
TRBJ2-2	13	TRBV7-2	-	-	CASSLGASRELFF	TGTGCCAGCAGCTTAGGGGCGTCCCGGGAGCTGTTTTTT
TRBJ1-1	14	TRBV5-1	-	once	CASNWGGVTTEAFF	TGCGCCAGCAACTGGGGTGGGGTGACCACTGAAGCTTTCTTT
TRBJ2-5	13	TRBV29-1	-	-	CSVGGGSQETQYF	TGCAGCGTTGGAGGGGGGTCCCAAGAGACCCAGTACTTC
TRBJ1-2	16	TRBV11-3	TRBD1	once	CASSLDLSSKGGGYTF	TGTGCCAGCAGCTTAGATTTAAGTAGTAAAGGGGGCGGCTACACCTTC
TRBJ2-7	15	TRBV5-1	TRBD2	-	CASSISTSGREKQYF	TGCGCCAGCAGCATTTCCACTAGCGGGCGTGAAAAGCAGTACTTC
TRBJ2-4	14	TRBV16	TRBD2	-	CASSQGRARNIQYF	TGTGCCAGCAGCCAAGGGAGGGCCAGGAACATTCAGTACTTC
TRBJ2-2	17	TRBV5-1	TRBD2	-	CASSLEASGRSTGELFF	TGCGCCAGCAGCTTGGAGGCTAGCGGGAGATCGACCGGGGAGCTGTTTTTT
TRBJ2-5	15	TRBV27	TRBD2	-	CASSTSSGRWETQYF	TGTGCCAGCAGTACCTCTAGCGGGAGGTGGGAGACCCAGTACTTC
TRBJ2-1	18	TRBV5-6	TRBD2	-	CASSLSSGSIRSYNEQFF	TGTGCCAGCAGCTTGAGTAGCGGGAGTATCAGATCCTACAATGAGCAGTTCTTC
TRBJ2-1	16	TRBV11-3	TRBD2	-	CASSLRTSGGYNEQFF	TGTGCCAGCAGCTTACGGACTAGCGGAGGATACAATGAGCAGTTCTTC
TRBJ2-6	14	TRBV7-9	-	few	CASSLGAGANVLTF	TGTGCCAGCAGCTTAGGGGCTGGGGCCAACGTCCTGACTTTC
TRBJ2-3	15	TRBV6-5	TRBD1	few	CASSHRDRGTDTQYF	TGTGCCAGCAGCCACCGGGACAGGGGGACAGATACGCAGTATTTT
TRBJ1-2	16	TRBV2	-	-	CASSEALQSTTGGYTF	TGTGCCAGCAGTGAAGCGCTTCAGTCTACGACGGGTGGCTACACCTTC
TRBJ1-1	14	TRBV5-1	TRBD1	-	CASSSGTGGTEAFF	TGCGCCAGCAGCTCTGGGACAGGGGGTACTGAAGCTTTCTTT
TRBJ1-3	13	TRBV30	-	-	CAWSPKVGNTIYF	TGTGCCTGGAGCCCAAAAGTTGGAAACACCATATATTTT
TRBJ2-1	15	TRBV2	-	-	CASSSIQGSYNEQFF	TGTGCCAGCAGCTCCATCCAGGGCTCCTACAATGAGCAGTTCTTC
TRBJ2-1	15	TRBV14	TRBD2	few	CASSRTSGSQGEQFF	TGTGCCAGCAGCAGGACTAGCGGGAGTCAAGGTGAGCAGTTCTTC
TRBJ2-1	17	TRBV18	TRBD2	-	CASSPSGTSGRAGEQFF	TGTGCCAGCTCACCATCCGGGACTAGCGGGAGGGCAGGTGAGCAGTTCTTC
TRBJ1-3	16	TRBV7-2	-	-	CASSPPGSTSGNTIYF	TGTGCCAGCAGCCCGCCCGGTTCTACCTCTGGAAACACCATATATTTT
TRBJ2-7	13	TRBV10-3	TRBD1	-	CAAGQGGAYEQYF	TGTGCCGCTGGACAGGGGGGAGCCTACGAGCAGTACTTC
TRBJ2-7	16	TRBV5-1	-	-	CASSSLAPGLGYEQYF	TGCGCCAGCAGCTCCTTGGCCCCGGGCCTAGGTTACGAGCAGTACTTC
TRBJ1-1	14	TRBV6-6	-	-	CASTWGSQGTEAFF	TGTGCCAGTACCTGGGGGTCCCAAGGTACTGAAGCTTTCTTT
TRBJ2-7	11	TRBV20-1	-	few	CSANRAYEQYF	TGCAGTGCGAACAGGGCCTACGAGCAGTACTTC
TRBJ1-1	11	TRBV10-1	-	-	CASSDPRTAFF	TGCGCCAGCAGTGACCCCAGGACAGCTTTCTTT
TRBJ1-2	15	TRBV28	-	-	CASSLFGLWNYGYTF	TGTGCCAGCAGTTTATTCGGTCTGTGGAACTATGGCTACACCTTC
TRBJ2-2	15	TRBV28	TRBD2	few	CASSIWTSGTGELFF	TGTGCCAGCAGTATATGGACTAGCGGCACCGGGGAGCTGTTTTTT
TRBJ2-7	16	TRBV5-4	-	-	CASSSDSGTVTYEQYF	TGTGCCAGCAGCTCGGATTCCGGGACCGTCACCTACGAGCAGTACTTC
TRBJ2-3	14	TRBV5-6	-	once	CASSPGHSTDTQYF	TGTGCCAGCAGTCCGGGACACAGCACAGATACGCAGTATTTT
TRBJ1-3	14	TRBV5-1	-	-	CASSSQGSGNTIYF	TGCGCCAGCAGCTCCCAGGGCTCGGGAAACACCATATATTTT
TRBJ2-2	16	TRBV5-7	TRBD1	-	CASSPTDRANTGELFF	TGTGCCAGCAGCCCGACGGACAGGGCGAACACCGGGGAGCTGTTTTTT
TRBJ1-1	13	TRBV5-1	TRBD1	-	CASCGQGAGEAFF	TGCGCCAGCTGTGGACAGGGGGCCGGGGAAGCTTTCTTT
TRBJ2-7	13	TRBV7-2	-	-	CASRASSSYEQYF	TGTGCTAGTCGGGCTAGTAGCTCCTACGAGCAGTACTTC
TRBJ1-2	14	TRBV4-2	-	-	CASSQDAGGRGYTF	TGTGCCAGCAGCCAAGATGCGGGGGGCAGAGGCTACACCTTC
TRBJ1-3	15	TRBV7-2	TRBD1	-	CASSLGGTGRGTIYF	TGTGCCAGCAGCTTAGGAGGGACAGGCCGTGGCACCATATATTTT
TRBJ2-3	17	TRBV19	TRBD1	-	CASSLLPGQGATDTQYF	TGTGCCAGTAGTCTTCTCCCGGGACAGGGCGCCACAGATACGCAGTATTTT
TRBJ1-5	14	TRBV28	TRBD1	-	CASSLGQGIQPQHF	TGTGCCAGCAGTTTAGGACAGGGAATTCAGCCCCAGCATTTT
TRBJ2-3	18	TRBV4-3	-	-	CASSQDLAGGGNTDTQYF	TGCGCCAGCAGCCAAGATCTCGCCGGAGGAGGGAACACAGATACGCAGTATTTT
TRBJ1-5	15	TRBV19	TRBD1	-	CASRDRDHSNQPQHF	TGTGCCAGTAGAGACAGGGACCATAGCAATCAGCCCCAGCATTTT
TRBJ2-1	16	TRBV5-6	TRBD2	-	CASSLGGSGRGGEQFF	TGTGCCAGCAGCTTGGGGGGGAGCGGGAGAGGAGGGGAGCAGTTCTTC
TRBJ2-2	15	TRBV5-4	TRBD2	-	CASSFAGARTGELFF	TGTGCCAGCAGCTTCGCGGGAGCTAGGACCGGGGAGCTGTTTTTT
TRBJ2-4	15	TRBV2	-	-	CASSERGLAKNIQYF	TGTGCCAGCAGTGAAAGGGGTCTAGCCAAAAACATTCAGTACTTC
TRBJ2-2	16	TRBV5-1	TRBD2	-	CASRRLAGGNTGELFF	TGCGCCAGCAGACGACTAGCGGGAGGGAACACCGGGGAGCTGTTTTTT